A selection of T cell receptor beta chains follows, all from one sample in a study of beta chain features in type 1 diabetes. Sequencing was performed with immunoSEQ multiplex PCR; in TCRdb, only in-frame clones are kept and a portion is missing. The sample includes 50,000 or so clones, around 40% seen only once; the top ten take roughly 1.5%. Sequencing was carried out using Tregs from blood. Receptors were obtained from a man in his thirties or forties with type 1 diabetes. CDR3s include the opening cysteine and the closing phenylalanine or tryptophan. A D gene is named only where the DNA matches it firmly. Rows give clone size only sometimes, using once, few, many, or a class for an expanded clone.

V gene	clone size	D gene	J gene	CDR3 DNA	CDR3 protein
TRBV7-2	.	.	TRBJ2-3	TGTGCCAGCAGCTTAGGCGCGTACACAGATACGCAGTATTTT	CASSLGAYTDTQYF
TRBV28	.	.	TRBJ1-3	TGTGCCAGCAGGCACAGCTCTGGAAACACCATATATTTT	CASRHSSGNTIYF
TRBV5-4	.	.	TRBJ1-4	TGTGCCAGCAGCTACCGACAGGCGGCAACTAATGAAAAACTGTTTTTT	CASSYRQAATNEKLFF
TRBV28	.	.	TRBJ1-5	TGTGCCAGCAGTCCTCAGGGCGGCGGCAATCAGCCCCAGCATTTT	CASSPQGGGNQPQHF
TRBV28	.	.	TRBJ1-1	TGTGCCAGCAGTTTATGGAGGGCCAGGGAGGTGACTGAAGCTTTCTTT	CASSLWRAREVTEAFF
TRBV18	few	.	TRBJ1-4	TGTGCCAGCTCACCAGACGGACACCCCCTGCAGGAAAAACTGTTTTTT	CASSPDGHPLQEKLFF
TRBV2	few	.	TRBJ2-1	TGTGCCAGCAGTGAAGGGGCTAGGGGCTCCTACAATGAGCAGTTCTTC	CASSEGARGSYNEQFF
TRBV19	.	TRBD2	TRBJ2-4	TGTGCCAGTAGTACGGGGACTAGCGGGATTGGGGCCAAAAACATTCAGTACTTC	CASSTGTSGIGAKNIQYF
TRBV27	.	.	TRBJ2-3	TGTGCCAGCAGTTCCCAGACTAGGGTCGGGAATACGCAGTATTTT	CASSSQTRVGNTQYF
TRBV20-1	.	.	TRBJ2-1	TGCAGTGCTAGAGACTATCCTGAGCAGTTCTTC	CSARDYPEQFF
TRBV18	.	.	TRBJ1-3	TGTGCCAGCTCACCGCAACAGGATTACGTTCACACCATATATTTT	CASSPQQDYVHTIYF
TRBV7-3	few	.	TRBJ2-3	TGTGCCAGCAGCTTATGGGCAGCCACAGATACGCAGTATTTT	CASSLWAATDTQYF